Each of the 4 T cell receptor beta chains below was sequenced from the same sample in a study of Ad26.COV2.S vaccination and SARS-CoV-2 variants. Treatment here: about 20 received Ad26.COV2.S at low or high dose, single or two shots; about 5 received placebo; per-sample allocation not given. After the first vaccine or placebo injection, samples were drawn on day 63. Sequenced by immunoSEQ multiplex PCR; TCRdb stores in-frame clones only, minus some. In the table there are hundreds of thousands of clones, over 75% of which are singletons. The sequenced sample was peripheral blood, obtained in a trial of Ad26.COV2.S vaccine versus placebo. The receptors originated from a person between 18 and 59 years old who received the Ad26.COV2.S COVID-19 vaccine or a placebo.

The CDR3 spells CANPRGRLAGPETQYF. CDR3 bases: TGTGCCAACCCCCGGGGACGACTAGCGGGGCCTGAGACCCAGTACTTC. J is TRBJ2-5 and V is TRBV7-2; TRBD2 aligns across 11 bases. V shed 10 bases, J shed 5 bases, and the junction held 15 bases outside the gene matches. Germline V gene data show CDR1 as SGHTA and CDR2 as FQGNSA. The CDR3 has 16 amino acids. Combining the CDR3 with reference TRBV7-2 and TRBJ2-5 gives the whole variable domain GAGVSQSPSNKVTEKGKDVELRCDPISGHTALYWYRQSLGQGLEFLIYFQGNSAPDKSGLPSDRFSAERTGGSVSTLTIQRTQQEDSAVYLCANPRGRLAGPETQYFGPGTRLLVL.

The chain uses TRBV19 and TRBJ1-1; 7 bases agree with TRBD1. There are 12 residues in the CDR3. V shed 10 bases and J 5 bases; nucleotides not matched to a gene: 7. Germline loops: CDR1 LNHDA, CDR2 SQIVND (reference sequence). CDR3 in DNA: TGTGCCACCCAGGGGGTAGTTACTGAAGCTTTCTTT. It yields the protein CATQGVVTEAFF. Variable domain in full (rest from reference TRBV19 and TRBJ1-1): DGGITQSPKYLFRKEGQNVTLSCEQNLNHDAMYWYRQDPGQGLRLIYYSQIVNDFQKGDIAEGYSVSREKKESFPLTVTSAQKNPTAFYLCATQGVVTEAFFGQGTRLTVV.

The chain uses TRBV11-2 and TRBJ2-7, with a weak D call TRBD1 (6 bases). Trimming took 4 bases from V and 2 from J, leaving 15 bases between them. The CDR3 loop spans 15 amino acids. Germline V CDR1 and CDR2: SGHAT, FQNNGV. The CDR3 reads CASSSIQGYPYEQYF. CDR3 DNA: TGTGCCAGCAGCTCGATACAGGGTTACCCCTACGAGCAGTACTTC.

This clone was seen a single time. The V and J genes are TRBV14 and TRBJ2-7, with TRBD1 matching over 7 bases. The CDR3 spans 13 residues. Germline CDR1 SGHDN, CDR2 FVKESK. V gave up 4 bases and J gave up 1 base; unmatched junction bases: 1. The CDR3 reads CASSPGQSYEQYF. Written as DNA, the CDR3 is TGTGCCAGCAGCCCGGGACAGTCCTACGAGCAGTACTTC. Together with reference TRBV14 and TRBJ2-7, the CDR3 gives the full variable domain: EAGVTQFPSHSVIEKGQTVTLRCDPISGHDNLYWYRRVMGKEIKFLLHFVKESKQDESGMPNNRFLAERTGGTYSTLKVQPAELEDSGVYFCASSPGQSYEQYFGPGTRLTVT.